The rows below give T cell receptor beta chains drawn from one sample of a study of T-cell memory formation after mild COVID-19. TCRdb re-called the 5' RACE reads through MiXCR, storing one row per CDR3 protein. The sample has about 27,000 distinct CDR3 sequences; around 6.8% are singletons. Sequencing used PBMCs or a T cell subset sorted from them (not recorded which). These receptors were collected from an adult woman who had mild COVID-19 (a few samples of this study predate the infection). Cell type and time point are not known. Both conserved end residues are part of each CDR3.

J	V	CDR3
TRBJ2-1	TRBV6-2/TRBV6-3	CASRPRGQGRLNEQFF
TRBJ1-1	TRBV5-6	CASSLDRGQGVTEAFF
TRBJ2-7	TRBV20-1	CSARKPGGSYEQYF
TRBJ2-1	TRBV7-7	CASSFSQGTYNEQFF
TRBJ2-1	TRBV30	CAWSVSNHEQFF
TRBJ2-6	TRBV6-2/TRBV6-3	CAIRASGANVLTF
TRBJ1-2	TRBV5-1	CASSLEAQGALYGYTF
TRBJ2-3	TRBV6-2/TRBV6-3	CASSYGSSVDTQYF
TRBJ2-3	TRBV7-2	CASRRRGTGNTDTQYF
TRBJ2-3	TRBV20-1	CSASPSADTQYF
TRBJ2-2	TRBV30	CAWSYQVGTGELFF
TRBJ2-2	TRBV7-3	CASSLVRSTGELFF
TRBJ2-5	TRBV6-4	CASSPGQGDVETQYF
TRBJ2-5	TRBV29-1	CSVEHLQETQYF
TRBJ1-1	TRBV4-2	CASSQDIGWESTEAFF
TRBJ2-3	TRBV9	CASSVGAGGPSTDTQYF
TRBJ1-5	TRBV5-1	CASSVDGGYQPQHF
TRBJ1-2	TRBV6-2/TRBV6-3	CASRSYALQDPHGYTF
TRBJ1-5	TRBV12-3/TRBV12-4	CASTPGLRGNQPQHF
TRBJ1-5	TRBV30	CAWSKGARNQPQHF